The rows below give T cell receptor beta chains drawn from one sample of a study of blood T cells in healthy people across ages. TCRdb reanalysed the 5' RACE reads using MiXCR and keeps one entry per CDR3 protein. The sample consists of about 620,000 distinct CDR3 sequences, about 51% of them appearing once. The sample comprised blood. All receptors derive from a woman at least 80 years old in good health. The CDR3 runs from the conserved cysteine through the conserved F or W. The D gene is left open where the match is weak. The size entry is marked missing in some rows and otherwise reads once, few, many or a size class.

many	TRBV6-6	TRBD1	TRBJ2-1	CASSQGQGIYNEQFF	TGTGCCAGCAGTCAGGGACAGGGGATCTACAATGAGCAGTTCTTC
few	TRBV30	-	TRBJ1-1	CAWSVHKGTEAFF	TGTGCCTGGAGTGTACACAAGGGCACTGAAGCTTTCTTT
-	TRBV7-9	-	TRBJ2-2	CASSLPTGGATGELFF	TGTGCCAGCAGCTTACCCACCGGAGGGGCTACCGGGGAGCTGTTTTTT
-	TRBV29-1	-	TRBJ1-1	CSETEGDTEAFF	TGCAGCGAAACAGAGGGAGATACTGAAGCTTTCTTT
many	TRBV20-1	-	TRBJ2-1	CSAPLPGSYNEQFF	TGCAGTGCTCCCCTCCCTGGTTCCTACAATGAGCAGTTCTTC
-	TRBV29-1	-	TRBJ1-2	CSVYPDSPNYGYTF	TGCAGCGTGTACCCTGACAGTCCTAACTATGGCTACACCTTC
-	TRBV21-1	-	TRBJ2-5	CASRDGQGETQYF	TGTGCCAGCAGAGACGGACAGGGGGAGACCCAGTACTTC
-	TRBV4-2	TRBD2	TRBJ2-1	CASSQDGGFYEQFF	TGTGCCAGCAGCCAGGACGGGGGGTTCTATGAGCAGTTCTTC
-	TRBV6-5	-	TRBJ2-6	CASSATKLTGANVLTF	TGTGCCAGCAGCGCTACTAAGCTTACTGGGGCCAACGTCCTGACTTTC
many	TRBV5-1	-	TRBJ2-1	CASRPISRTNEQFF	TGCGCCAGCAGACCTATCTCCCGAACCAATGAGCAGTTCTTC
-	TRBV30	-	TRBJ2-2	CAWKPMNTGELFF	TGTGCCTGGAAACCCATGAACACCGGGGAGCTGTTTTTT
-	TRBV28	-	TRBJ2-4	CAIAQQNGVQQYF	TGTGCCATAGCCCAGCAAAACGGGGTCCAGCAGTACTTC
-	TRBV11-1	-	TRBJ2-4	CASSATGTRNIQYF	TGTGCCAGCAGCGCGACAGGGACTCGAAACATTCAGTACTTC
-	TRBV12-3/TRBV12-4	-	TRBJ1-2	CASSSTRGGYTF	TGTGCCAGCAGTTCCACCAGGGGTGGCTACACCTTC
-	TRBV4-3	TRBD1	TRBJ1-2	CASSQDPGQGAGYTF	TGCGCCAGCAGCCAAGATCCCGGACAGGGGGCTGGCTACACCTTC
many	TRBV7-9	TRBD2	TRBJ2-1	CASSGFGTSGVYEQFF	TGTGCCAGCAGCGGGTTTGGGACTAGCGGGGTATATGAGCAGTTCTTC
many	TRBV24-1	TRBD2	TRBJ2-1	CATSDPFSGRVKYNEQFF	TGTGCCACCAGTGATCCCTTTAGCGGGCGTGTTAAATACAATGAGCAGTTCTTC
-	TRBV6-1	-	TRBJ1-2	CASSEPGNYGYTF	TGTGCCAGCAGTGAACCCGGTAACTATGGCTACACCTTC
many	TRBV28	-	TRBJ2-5	CATGAGPNTGTQYF	TGTGCCACCGGGGCAGGACCAAATACAGGGACCCAGTACTTC
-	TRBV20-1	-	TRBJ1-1	CSASHLDTEAFF	TGCAGTGCTAGTCACCTGGACACTGAAGCTTTCTTT
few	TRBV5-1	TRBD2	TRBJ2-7	CASSSSGNSYEQYF	TGCGCCAGCAGCTCTAGCGGGAACTCCTACGAGCAGTACTTC
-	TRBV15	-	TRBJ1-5	CATSRDSYPQHF	TGTGCCACCAGCAGAGATAGTTACCCCCAGCATTTT
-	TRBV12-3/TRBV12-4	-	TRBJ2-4	CASSRGRGQNIQYF	TGTGCCAGCAGTCGAGGCCGGGGGCAAAACATTCAGTACTTC
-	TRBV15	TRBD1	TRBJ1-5	CATSSRQGPNQPQHF	TGTGCCACCAGCAGCCGACAGGGTCCCAATCAGCCCCAGCATTTT
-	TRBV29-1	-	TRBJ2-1	CSSQKGNEQFF	TGCAGCTCCCAAAAGGGCAATGAGCAGTTCTTC
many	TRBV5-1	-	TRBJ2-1	CASSSNNNEQFF	TGCGCCAGCAGCTCAAATAACAATGAGCAGTTCTTC